Given below is one T cell receptor beta chain in context. This entry comes from a study of blood T cell repertoires in COVID-19. Study in general: Some COVID-19 samples were acute and others convalescent; all came from the United States, Italy and Spain.

Sequenced by immunoSEQ multiplex PCR; TCRdb stores in-frame clones only, minus some. The sample includes 35,000 to 50,000 clones, approximately 70% of them seen just once. V was cut by 1 base and J by 6 bases, with 15 bases left in between. CDR1 and CDR2 from the germline V gene are LNHNV and YYDKDF (reference sequence). The CDR3 totals 16 residues. The receptor's source is a man older than 75 with acute or convalescent COVID-19. Material: peripheral blood. The V call is TRBV15, the J call TRBJ1-4; possibly TRBD1 for D (5 bases). CDR3 nucleotide sequence: TGTGCCACCAGCAGAGGACAGAAAAATCTGTATGAAAAACTGTTTTTT. Translating it yields CATSRGQKNLYEKLFF.